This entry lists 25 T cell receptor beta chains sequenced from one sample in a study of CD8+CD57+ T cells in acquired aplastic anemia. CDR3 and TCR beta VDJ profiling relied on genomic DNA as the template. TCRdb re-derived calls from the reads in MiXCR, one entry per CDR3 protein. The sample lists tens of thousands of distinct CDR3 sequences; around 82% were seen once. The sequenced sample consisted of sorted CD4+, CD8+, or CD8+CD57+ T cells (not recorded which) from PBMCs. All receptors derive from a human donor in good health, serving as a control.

The CDR3 here is CASSPLANYGYTF. CDR3 bases: TGTGCCAGCAGCCCGTTAGCTAACTATGGCTACACCTTC. The chain couples TRBV9 to TRBJ1-2; D not resolved. CDR1 is SGDLS and CDR2 is YYNGEE in the germline V gene. The length of the CDR3 is 13 residues. V was clipped by 4 bases and J by 0 bases, with 7 bases between them.

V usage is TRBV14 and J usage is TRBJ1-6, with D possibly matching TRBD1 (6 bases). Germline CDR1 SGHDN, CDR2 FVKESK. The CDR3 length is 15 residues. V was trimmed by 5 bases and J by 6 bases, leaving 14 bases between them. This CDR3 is CASSDRTEPNSPLHF. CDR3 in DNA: TGTGCCAGCAGCGACAGGACAGAGCCTAATTCACCCCTCCACTTT.

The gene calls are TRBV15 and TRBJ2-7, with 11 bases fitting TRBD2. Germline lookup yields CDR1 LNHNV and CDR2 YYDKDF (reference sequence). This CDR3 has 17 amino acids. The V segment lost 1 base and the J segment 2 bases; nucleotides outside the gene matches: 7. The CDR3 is CATSRVLLAGATYEQYV. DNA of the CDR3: TGTGCCACCAGCAGAGTTTTACTAGCGGGGGCCACCTACGAGCAGTACGTC.

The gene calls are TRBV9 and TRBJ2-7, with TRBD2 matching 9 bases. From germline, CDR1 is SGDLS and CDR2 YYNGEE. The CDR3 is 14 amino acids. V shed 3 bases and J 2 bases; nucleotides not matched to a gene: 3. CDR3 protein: CASSGSGGPYEQYF. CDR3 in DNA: TGTGCCAGCAGCGGTAGCGGGGGACCCTACGAGCAGTACTTC.

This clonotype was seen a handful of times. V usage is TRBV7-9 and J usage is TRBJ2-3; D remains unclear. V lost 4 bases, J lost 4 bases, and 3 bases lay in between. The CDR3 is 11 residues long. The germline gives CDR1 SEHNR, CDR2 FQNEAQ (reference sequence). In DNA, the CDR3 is TGTGCCAGCAGCTCCTCAGATACGCAGTATTTT. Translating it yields CASSSSDTQYF.

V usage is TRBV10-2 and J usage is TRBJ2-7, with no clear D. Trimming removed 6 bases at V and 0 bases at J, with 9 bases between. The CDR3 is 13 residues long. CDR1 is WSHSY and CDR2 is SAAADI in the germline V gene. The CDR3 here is CASRALSSYEQYF. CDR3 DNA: TGCGCCAGCAGGGCCCTGAGCTCCTACGAGCAGTACTTC.

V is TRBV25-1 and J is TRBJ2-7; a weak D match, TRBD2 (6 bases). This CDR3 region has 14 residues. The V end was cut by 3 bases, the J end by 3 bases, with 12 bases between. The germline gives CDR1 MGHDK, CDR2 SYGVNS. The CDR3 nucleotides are TGTGCCAGCAGTGACGGAGGAGGGGACTACGAGCAGTACTTC. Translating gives CASSDGGGDYEQYF.

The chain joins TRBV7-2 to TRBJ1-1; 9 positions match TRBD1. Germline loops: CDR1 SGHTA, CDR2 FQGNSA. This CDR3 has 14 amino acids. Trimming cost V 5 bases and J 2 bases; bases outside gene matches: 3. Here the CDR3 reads CASSRDRVNTEAFF. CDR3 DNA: TGTGCCAGCAGCCGGGACAGGGTAAACACTGAAGCTTTCTTT.

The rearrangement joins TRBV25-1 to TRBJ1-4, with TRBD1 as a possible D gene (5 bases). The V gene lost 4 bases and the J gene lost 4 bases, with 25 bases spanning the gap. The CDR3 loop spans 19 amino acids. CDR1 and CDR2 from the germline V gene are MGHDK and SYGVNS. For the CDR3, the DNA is TGTGCCAGCAGTGGCCAGGCAGGGACCCCCGGCACTATTAATGAAAAACTGTTTTTT. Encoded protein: CASSGQAGTPGTINEKLFF.

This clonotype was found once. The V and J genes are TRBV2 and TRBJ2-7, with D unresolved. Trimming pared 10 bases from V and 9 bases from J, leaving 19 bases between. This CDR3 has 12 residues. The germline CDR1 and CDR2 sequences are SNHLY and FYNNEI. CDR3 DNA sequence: TGTGCCACCCCCTTGGAAATACGAGGGCAGTACTTC. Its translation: CATPLEIRGQYF. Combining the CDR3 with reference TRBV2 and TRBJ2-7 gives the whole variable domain EPEVTQTPSHQVTQMGQEVILRCVPISNHLYFYWYRQILGQKVEFLVSFYNNEISEKSEIFDDQFSVERPDGSNFTLKIRSTKLEDSAMYFCATPLEIRGQYFGPGTRLTVT.

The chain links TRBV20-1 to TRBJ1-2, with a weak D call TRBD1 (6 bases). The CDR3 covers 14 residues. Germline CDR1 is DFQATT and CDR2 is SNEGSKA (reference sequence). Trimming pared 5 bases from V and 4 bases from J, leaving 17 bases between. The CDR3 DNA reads TGCAGTGCTCGATCCGACAGGACCCCCTATGGCTACACCTTC. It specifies CSARSDRTPYGYTF.

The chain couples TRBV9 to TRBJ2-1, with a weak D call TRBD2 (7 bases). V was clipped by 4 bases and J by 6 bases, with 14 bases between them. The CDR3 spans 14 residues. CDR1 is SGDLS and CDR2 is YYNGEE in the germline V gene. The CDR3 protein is CASSPSGGANEQFF. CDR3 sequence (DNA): TGTGCCAGCAGCCCTAGTGGGGGGGCCAATGAGCAGTTCTTC.

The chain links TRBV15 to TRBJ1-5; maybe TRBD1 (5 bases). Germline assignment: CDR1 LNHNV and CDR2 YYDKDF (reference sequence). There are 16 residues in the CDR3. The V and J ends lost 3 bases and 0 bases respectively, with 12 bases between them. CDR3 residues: CATSSEGRGSNQPQHF. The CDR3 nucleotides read TGTGCCACCAGCAGTGAGGGGAGGGGTAGCAATCAGCCCCAGCATTTT.

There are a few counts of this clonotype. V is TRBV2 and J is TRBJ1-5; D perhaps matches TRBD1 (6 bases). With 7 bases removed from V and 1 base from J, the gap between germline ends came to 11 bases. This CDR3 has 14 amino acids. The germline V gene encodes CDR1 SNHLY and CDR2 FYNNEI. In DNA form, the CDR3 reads TGTGCCAGCAAGAAAGACAGGAGCAATCAGCCCCAGCATTTT. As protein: CASKKDRSNQPQHF.

The CDR3 here is CASSYSKLRREAFF. The CDR3 DNA reads as TGTGCCAGCAGTTACTCGAAGTTGAGGCGGGAAGCTTTCTTT. The chain uses TRBV6-2 or TRBV6-3 and TRBJ1-1; D uncertain. The length of the CDR3 is 14 residues. V lost 0 bases, J lost 8 bases, and 13 bases lay in between. CDR1 is MNHEY, CDR2 SVGEGT, per germline.

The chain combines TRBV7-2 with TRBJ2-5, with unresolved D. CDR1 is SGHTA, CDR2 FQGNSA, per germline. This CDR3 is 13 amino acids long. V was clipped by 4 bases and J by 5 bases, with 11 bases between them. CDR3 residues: CASSSKDRETQYF. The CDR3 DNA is TGTGCCAGCAGCTCCAAGGATCGGGAGACCCAGTACTTC.

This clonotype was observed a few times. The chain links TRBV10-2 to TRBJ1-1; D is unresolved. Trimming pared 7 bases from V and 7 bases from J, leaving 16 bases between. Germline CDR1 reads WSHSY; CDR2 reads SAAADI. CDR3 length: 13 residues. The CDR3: CASTGNSLFEAFF. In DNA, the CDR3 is TGCGCCAGCACCGGGAACAGCCTCTTTGAAGCTTTCTTT.

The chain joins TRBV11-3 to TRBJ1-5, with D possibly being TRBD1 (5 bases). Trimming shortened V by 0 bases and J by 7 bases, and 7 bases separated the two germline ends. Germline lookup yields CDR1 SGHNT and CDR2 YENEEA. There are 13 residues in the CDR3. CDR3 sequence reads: CASSLDEGQPQHF. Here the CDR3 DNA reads TGTGCCAGCAGCTTAGACGAGGGGCAGCCCCAGCATTTT.

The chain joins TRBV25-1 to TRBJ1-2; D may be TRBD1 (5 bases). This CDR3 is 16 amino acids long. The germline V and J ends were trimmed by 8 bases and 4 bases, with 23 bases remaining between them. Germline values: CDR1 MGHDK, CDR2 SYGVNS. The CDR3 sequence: CASSSTRGGRIYGYTF. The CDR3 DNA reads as TGTGCCAGCTCCTCTACCCGGGGGGGAAGAATCTATGGCTACACCTTC.

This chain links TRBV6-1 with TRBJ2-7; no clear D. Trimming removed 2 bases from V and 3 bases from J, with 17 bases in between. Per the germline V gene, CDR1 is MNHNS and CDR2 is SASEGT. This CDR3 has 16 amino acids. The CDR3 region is CASSEFGHGPYYEQYF. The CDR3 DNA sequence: TGTGCCAGCAGTGAATTTGGGCACGGACCTTACTACGAGCAGTACTTC.

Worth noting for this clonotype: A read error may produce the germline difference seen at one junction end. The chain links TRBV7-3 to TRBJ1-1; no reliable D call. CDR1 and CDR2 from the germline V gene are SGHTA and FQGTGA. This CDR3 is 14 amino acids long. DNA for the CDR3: TGTGCCAGCAGCGCGTCCGGGGTGAATACTGAAGCTTTCTTT. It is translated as CASSASGVNTEAFF.

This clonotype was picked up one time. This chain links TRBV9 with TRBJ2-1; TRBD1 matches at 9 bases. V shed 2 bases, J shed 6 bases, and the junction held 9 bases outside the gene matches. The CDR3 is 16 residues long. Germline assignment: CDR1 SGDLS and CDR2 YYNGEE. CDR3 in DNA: TGTGCCAGCAGCGTTACCGGGACAGGGTATGCCAATGAGCAGTTCTTC. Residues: CASSVTGTGYANEQFF. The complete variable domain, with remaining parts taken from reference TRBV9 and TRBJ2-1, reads DSGVTQTPKHLITATGQRVTLRCSPRSGDLSVYWYQQSLDQGLQFLIQYYNGEERAKGNILERFSAQQFPDLHSELNLSSLELGDSALYFCASSVTGTGYANEQFFGPGTRLTVL.

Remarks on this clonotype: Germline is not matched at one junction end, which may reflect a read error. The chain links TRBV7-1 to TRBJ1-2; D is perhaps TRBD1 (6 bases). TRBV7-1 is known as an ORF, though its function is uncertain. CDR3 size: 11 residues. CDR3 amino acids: CASSSGGPPRF. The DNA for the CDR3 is TGTGCCAGCAGCTCAGGGGGGCCTCCCCGGTTC.

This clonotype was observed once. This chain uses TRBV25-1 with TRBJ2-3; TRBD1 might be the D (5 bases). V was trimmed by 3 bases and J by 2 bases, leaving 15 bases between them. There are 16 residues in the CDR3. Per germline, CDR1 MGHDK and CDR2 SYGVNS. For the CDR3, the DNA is TGTGCCAGCAGTGAGTCCCCCCAGGGATTCACAGATACGCAGTATTTT. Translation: CASSESPQGFTDTQYF.

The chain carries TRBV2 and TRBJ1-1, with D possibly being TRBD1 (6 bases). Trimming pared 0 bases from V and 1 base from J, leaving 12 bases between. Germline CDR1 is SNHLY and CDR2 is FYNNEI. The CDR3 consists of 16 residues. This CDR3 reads CASSEARGGSNTEAFF. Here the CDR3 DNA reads TGTGCCAGCAGTGAAGCCAGGGGCGGCTCGAACACTGAAGCTTTCTTT.